These 30 T cell receptor beta chains were all obtained from the same sample, sequenced in a study of cytomegalovirus exposure and HLA in healthy donors. Primers for the PCR totalled 60 Vbeta and 13 Jbeta. Some clones are missing from TCRdb's copy, which holds only in-frame ones; the method was immunoSEQ multiplex PCR. This table holds 100,000 to 150,000 clones, around 70% found once. The sample consisted of PBMCs. The receptor set was obtained from a male donor in good health and CMV-seronegative.

This clone has only one observation. The J gene is TRBJ2-2, the V gene TRBV9; TRBD2 matches 8 bases. CDR3 size: 15 residues. The V and J ends lost 0 bases and 4 bases, in that order; junction bases with no gene match: 2. Germline V gene sequence: CDR1 SGDLS, CDR2 YYNGEE. Here the CDR3 reads CASSVAAGGTGELFF. The CDR3 nucleotides are TGTGCCAGCAGCGTAGCGGCGGGGGGCACCGGGGAGCTGTTTTTT.

The chain carries TRBV6-5 and TRBJ2-5, with D tentatively TRBD1 (7 bases). The V gene's germline CDR1 is MNHEY and CDR2 SVGAGI. CDR3 length equals 15 residues. Trimming shortened V by 4 bases and J by 3 bases, and 15 bases separated the two germline ends. CDR3 amino acids: CASSSDREVEETQYF. DNA of the CDR3: TGTGCCAGCAGTTCAGACAGGGAGGTTGAAGAGACCCAGTACTTC.

The rearrangement links TRBV7-8 to TRBJ1-5, with 8 bases matching TRBD1. V was pared by 4 bases and J by 4 bases, with 9 bases of the junction left unmatched. The CDR3 runs 16 residues. The V gene's germline CDR1 is SGHVS and CDR2 FQNEAQ. CDR3 DNA: TGTGCCAGCAGCTCCTCAGGGGGCGAGGTAAATCAGCCCCAGCATTTT. Protein product: CASSSSGGEVNQPQHF.

V usage is TRBV7-8 and J usage is TRBJ1-2, with 11 positions matching TRBD1. Germline lookup yields CDR1 SGHVS and CDR2 FQNEAQ. After removal of 1 base from V and 4 bases from J, the junction contained 14 bases not matched to a gene. The CDR3 runs to 19 residues. The CDR3 protein is CASSLGGGTGGLVGYGYTF. Written as DNA, the CDR3 is TGTGCCAGCAGCTTAGGGGGTGGGACAGGGGGTCTCGTCGGCTATGGCTACACCTTC.

V usage is TRBV28 and J usage is TRBJ1-4; a weak D match, TRBD1 (6 bases). The germline gives CDR1 MDHEN, CDR2 SYDVKM. Trimming stripped 2 bases from V and 8 bases from J, with 18 bases between. The CDR3 is 16 residues long. Here the CDR3 DNA reads TGTGCCAGCAGTTTAGCGGTGGCAGGGGCGAGAGAAAAACTGTTTTTT. Its protein product is CASSLAVAGAREKLFF.

The chain uses TRBV28 and TRBJ2-7; 11 bases are shared with TRBD2. The CDR3 extends over 15 amino acids. Germline V gene data show CDR1 as MDHEN and CDR2 as SYDVKM. V gave up 3 bases and J gave up 7 bases; unmatched junction bases: 8. CDR3 nucleotide sequence: TGTGCCAGCAGTTTCAAAACTAGCGGGGGCCGTGAGCAGTACTTC. Protein: CASSFKTSGGREQYF.

The V and J genes are TRBV9 and TRBJ2-5; TRBD1 aligns across 9 bases. The junction had 3 bases not matched to a gene; V was cut back by 4 bases and J by 5 bases. Germline values: CDR1 SGDLS, CDR2 YYNGEE. There are 13 residues in the CDR3. The DNA of the CDR3 is TGTGCCAGCAGCCTCGGGACAGGGGAGACCCAGTACTTC. The encoded protein is CASSLGTGETQYF.

The chain employs TRBV6-1 and TRBJ2-7, with D possibly being TRBD2 (6 bases). The CDR3 contains 15 residues. CDR1 and CDR2 from the germline V gene are MNHNS and SASEGT. Between the trimmed V and J ends, which lost 8 bases and 5 bases, there was a span of 22 bases. The CDR3 nucleotides read TGTGCCAGCTACTGGAGAGGGGCTAGCGCGAACGAGCAGTACTTC. The encoded protein is CASYWRGASANEQYF.

The chain uses TRBV9 and TRBJ2-3, with D perhaps matching TRBD2 (6 bases). The germline V gene encodes CDR1 SGDLS and CDR2 YYNGEE. The CDR3 runs 15 residues. Trimming took 4 bases from V and 2 from J, leaving 14 bases between them. The CDR3 loop reads CASSLGRYATDTQYF. CDR3 nucleotide sequence: TGTGCCAGCAGCCTAGGGAGGTATGCCACAGATACGCAGTATTTT.

V usage is TRBV4-3 and J usage is TRBJ2-2; D may be TRBD2 (5 bases). Deletions cut 8 bases from V and 5 bases from J, with 27 bases between. From germline, CDR1 is LGHNA and CDR2 YSLEER. The CDR3 spans 18 residues. DNA for the CDR3: TGCGCCAGCCACCCCCGGGTAGAGGCTTCGGGAAAAACCGGGGAGCTGTTTTTT. This translates into CASHPRVEASGKTGELFF.

This clone has a handful of counts. V and J are TRBV4-3 and TRBJ2-7; 8 nucleotides line up with TRBD1. This CDR3 is built from 14 residues. V lost 2 bases, J lost 6 bases, and 6 bases stayed unmatched. Germline CDR1 reads LGHNA; CDR2 reads YSLEER. The CDR3 DNA sequence: TGCGCCAGCAGCCAAAACTCAGGGGGCGTCGAGCAGTACTTC. It encodes CASSQNSGGVEQYF.

The chain has TRBV6-5 and TRBJ1-3; 8 positions agree with TRBD1. The CDR3 has 15 amino acids. Germline CDR1 and CDR2: MNHEY and SVGAGI. The V and J ends lost 5 bases and 0 bases, in that order; junction bases with no gene match: 3. For the CDR3, the DNA is TGTGCCAGCAGTGGGACAGGTCTCTCTGGAAACACCATATATTTT. The encoded protein is CASSGTGLSGNTIYF.

CDR3 DNA sequence: TGTGCCAGCAGCCAAGGGCGAGGAAACAATCAGCCCCAGCATTTT. Protein product: CASSQGRGNNQPQHF. V is TRBV14 and J is TRBJ1-5; D uncertain. The CDR3 spans 15 residues. V lost 1 base, J lost 3 bases, and 10 bases lay in between. Germline CDR1 SGHDN, CDR2 FVKESK. Drawing the rest from reference TRBV14 and TRBJ1-5, the complete variable domain is EAGVTQFPSHSVIEKGQTVTLRCDPISGHDNLYWYRRVMGKEIKFLLHFVKESKQDESGMPNNRFLAERTGGTYSTLKVQPAELEDSGVYFCASSQGRGNNQPQHFGDGTRLSIL.

The chain uses TRBV28 and TRBJ1-2; 8 nucleotides match TRBD1. CDR3 size: 15 residues. Germline CDR1 MDHEN, CDR2 SYDVKM. Trimming at V came to 4 bases and at J to 4 bases, leaving 8 bases not matched to a gene. CDR3 DNA sequence: TGTGCCAGCAGTTCCAACAGGGGGAAACTCTATGGCTACACCTTC. It translates to CASSSNRGKLYGYTF.

The chain uses TRBV9 and TRBJ2-2, with D perhaps TRBD1 (6 bases). The CDR3 length is 15 residues. V dropped 2 bases and J dropped 0 bases, with 8 bases sitting between them. CDR1 and CDR2 from the germline V gene are SGDLS and YYNGEE. The CDR3 bases are TGTGCCAGCAGCGTCAGGGGAGCGAACACCGGGGAGCTGTTTTTT. This sequence encodes CASSVRGANTGELFF. The full variable domain, in which reference TRBV9 and TRBJ2-2 provide the parts outside the CDR3, is DSGVTQTPKHLITATGQRVTLRCSPRSGDLSVYWYQQSLDQGLQFLIQYYNGEERAKGNILERFSAQQFPDLHSELNLSSLELGDSALYFCASSVRGANTGELFFGEGSRLTVL.

A few counts support this clone. The V and J genes are TRBV29-1 and TRBJ1-1; D is perhaps TRBD1 (6 bases). The CDR3 is made up of 14 amino acids. The germline V gene encodes CDR1 SQVTM and CDR2 ANQGSEA. Deletions cut 3 bases from V and 1 base from J, with 12 bases between. The CDR3 reads CSVEEWTANTEAFF. The DNA for the CDR3 is TGCAGCGTTGAGGAATGGACAGCGAACACTGAAGCTTTCTTT.

The gene calls are TRBV7-3 and TRBJ2-3, with D possibly matching TRBD2 (6 bases). Germline V gene lookup returns CDR1 SGHTA and CDR2 FQGTGA. The CDR3 has 14 residues. Trimming cost V 0 bases and J 7 bases, with 11 bases left between them. The CDR3 DNA follows: TGTGCCAGCAGCTTAACGCCGGGGGACTATACGCAGTATTTT. It yields the protein CASSLTPGDYTQYF. Using reference TRBV7-3 and TRBJ2-3 for the parts outside the CDR3, the full variable domain is GAGVSQTPSNKVTEKGKYVELRCDPISGHTALYWYRQSLGQGPEFLIYFQGTGAADDSGLPNDRFFAVRPEGSVSTLKIQRTERGDSAVYLCASSLTPGDYTQYFGPGTRLTVL.

This chain links TRBV19 with TRBJ2-2; D remains unclear. V lost 5 bases to trimming and J lost 2 bases, with 9 bases between them. The germline V gene encodes CDR1 LNHDA and CDR2 SQIVND (reference sequence). The CDR3 loop spans 14 amino acids. This CDR3 is CASSASRNTGELFF. DNA of the CDR3: TGTGCCAGTAGTGCTTCCAGAAACACCGGGGAGCTGTTTTTT. Drawing the rest from reference TRBV19 and TRBJ2-2, the complete variable domain is DGGITQSPKYLFRKEGQNVTLSCEQNLNHDAMYWYRQDPGQGLRLIYYSQIVNDFQKGDIAEGYSVSREKKESFPLTVTSAQKNPTAFYLCASSASRNTGELFFGEGSRLTVL.

The rearrangement links TRBV7-9 to TRBJ1-1, with 7 positions matching TRBD1. After removal of 3 bases from V and 1 base from J, the junction contained 2 bases not matched to a gene. Germline V gene data show CDR1 as SEHNR and CDR2 as FQNEAQ (reference sequence). This CDR3 is 14 amino acids long. In DNA form, the CDR3 reads TGTGCCAGCAGCTTCAGGGACAGGAACACTGAAGCTTTCTTT. This encodes CASSFRDRNTEAFF. Together with reference TRBV7-9 and TRBJ1-1, the CDR3 gives the full variable domain: DTGVSQNPRHKITKRGQNVTFRCDPISEHNRLYWYRQTLGQGPEFLTYFQNEAQLEKSRLLSDRFSAERPKGSFSTLEIQRTEQGDSAMYLCASSFRDRNTEAFFGQGTRLTVV.

The chain recombines TRBV7-9 with TRBJ2-7, with a possible D match to TRBD1 (6 bases). Trimming took off 5 bases at V and 6 bases at J, with 11 bases between the two ends. This CDR3 has 12 residues. The germline CDR1 and CDR2 sequences are SEHNR and FQNEAQ (reference sequence). The CDR3 coding sequence is TGTGCCAGCAGCCCGACAGGCCCCGAGCAGTACTTC. Amino acids: CASSPTGPEQYF.

V and J are TRBV15 and TRBJ1-1; D call uncertain. The germline V and J ends were trimmed by 4 bases and 7 bases, with 19 bases remaining between them. CDR1 and CDR2 from the germline V gene are LNHNV and YYDKDF (reference sequence). CDR3 length: 15 amino acids. The CDR3: CATSISRQVHNEAFF. The CDR3 DNA is TGTGCCACCAGCATTTCCAGGCAGGTTCATAATGAAGCTTTCTTT.

The gene calls are TRBV4-3 and TRBJ2-1, with 7 bases identical to TRBD2. Unmatched junction bases numbered 3, after V lost 1 base and J lost 0 bases. The length of the CDR3 is 16 residues. Germline lookup yields CDR1 LGHNA and CDR2 YSLEER. The CDR3 sequence is CASSQVLAVSYNEQFF. The DNA of the CDR3 is TGCGCCAGCAGCCAAGTGCTAGCGGTCTCCTACAATGAGCAGTTCTTC.

V and J are TRBV6-5 and TRBJ1-1; the match to TRBD1 covers 9 bases. The CDR3 consists of 15 residues. After removal of 1 base from V and 6 bases from J, the junction contained 6 bases not matched to a gene. Per germline, CDR1 MNHEY and CDR2 SVGAGI. CDR3 sequence: CASSYFKDRGAEAFF. The CDR3 nucleotides are TGTGCCAGCAGTTACTTTAAAGACAGGGGGGCTGAAGCTTTCTTT.

The chain joins TRBV28 to TRBJ2-7; 8 positions match TRBD2. The CDR3 runs to 15 residues. Germline V gene sequence: CDR1 MDHEN, CDR2 SYDVKM. The junction had 11 bases not matched to a gene; V was cut back by 6 bases and J by 4 bases. The CDR3 region is CASSSSGSLKYEQYF. CDR3 coding DNA: TGTGCCAGCAGCTCTAGCGGGTCCTTAAAATACGAGCAGTACTTC.

The V gene is TRBV7-9, the J gene TRBJ2-7; weak D call: TRBD1 (6 bases). Trimming pared 4 bases from V and 1 base from J, leaving 11 bases between. CDR1 is SEHNR and CDR2 is FQNEAQ in the germline V gene (reference sequence). This CDR3 contains 14 residues. This CDR3 reads CASSSGVGSYEQYF. The CDR3 DNA follows: TGTGCCAGCAGCTCAGGGGTAGGTTCCTACGAGCAGTACTTC.

The rearrangement joins TRBV6-5 to TRBJ2-7; 7 positions agree with TRBD2. This CDR3 has 14 residues. CDR1 is MNHEY, CDR2 SVGAGI, per germline. V gave up 8 bases and J gave up 6 bases; unmatched junction bases: 13. Written as DNA, the CDR3 is TGTGCCAGCGGGGGGGTTAGGGGAGTCCGCGAGCAGTACTTC. As protein: CASGGVRGVREQYF.

The rearrangement links TRBV28 to TRBJ2-7; 9 bases match TRBD1. CDR3 size: 16 residues. Trimming cost V 6 bases and J 0 bases; bases outside gene matches: 9. The germline CDR1 and CDR2 sequences are MDHEN and SYDVKM. CDR3 nucleotides: TGTGCCAGCAGGCCGTCCGGGACAGGGAGCTCCTACGAGCAGTACTTC. It is translated as CASRPSGTGSSYEQYF.

V gene TRBV5-4 combines with J gene TRBJ2-2; 7 bases map to TRBD2. With V trimmed by 1 base and J by 7 bases, 7 bases remained unmatched. The CDR3 contains 15 residues. CDR1 is SGHNT and CDR2 is YYREEE in the germline V gene (reference sequence). CDR3 region: CASSLPGGGSGELFF. CDR3 sequence (DNA): TGTGCCAGCAGCTTGCCTGGGGGGGGTAGCGGGGAGCTGTTTTTT.

The chain employs TRBV7-2 and TRBJ1-1; TRBD1 agrees at 7 bases. CDR1 is SGHTA and CDR2 is FQGNSA in the germline V gene. CDR3 length: 15 residues. The ends lost 4 bases at V and 0 bases at J; junction bases unmatched: 5. The CDR3 bases are TGTGCCAGCAGCTCCACGGGACAGTTGAACACTGAAGCTTTCTTT. This sequence encodes CASSSTGQLNTEAFF.

This sequence joins TRBV5-1 and TRBJ2-5; maybe TRBD1 (5 bases). This CDR3 has 17 amino acids. V was pared by 0 bases and J by 2 bases, with 17 bases between. CDR1 and CDR2 from the germline V gene are SGHRS and YFSETQ. As DNA, the CDR3 is TGCGCCAGCAGCTTGGGGTTCCAGACAAGACAGCAAGAGACCCAGTACTTC. Residues: CASSLGFQTRQQETQYF.